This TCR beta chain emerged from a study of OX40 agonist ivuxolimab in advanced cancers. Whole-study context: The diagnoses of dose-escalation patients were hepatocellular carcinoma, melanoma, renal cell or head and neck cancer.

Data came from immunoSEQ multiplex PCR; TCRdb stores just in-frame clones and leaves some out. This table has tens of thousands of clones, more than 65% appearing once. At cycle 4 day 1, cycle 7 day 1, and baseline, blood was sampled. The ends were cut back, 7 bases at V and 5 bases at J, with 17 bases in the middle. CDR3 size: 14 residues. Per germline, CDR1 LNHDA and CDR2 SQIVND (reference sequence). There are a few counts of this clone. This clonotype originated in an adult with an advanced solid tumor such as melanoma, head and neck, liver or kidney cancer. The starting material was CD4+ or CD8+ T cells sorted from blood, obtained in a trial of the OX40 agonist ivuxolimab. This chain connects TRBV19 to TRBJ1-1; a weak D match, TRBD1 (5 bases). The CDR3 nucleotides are TGTGCCAGTATAATGGGTCAGGGTTATACTGAAGCTTTCTTT. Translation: CASIMGQGYTEAFF. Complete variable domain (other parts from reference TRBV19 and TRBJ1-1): DGGITQSPKYLFRKEGQNVTLSCEQNLNHDAMYWYRQDPGQGLRLIYYSQIVNDFQKGDIAEGYSVSREKKESFPLTVTSAQKNPTAFYLCASIMGQGYTEAFFGQGTRLTVV.